These 30 T cell receptor beta chains share one sample of origin, sequenced in a study of CD8 T cells in ankylosing spondylitis. Via MiXCR, TCRdb re-called the 5' RACE reads, giving one row per CDR3 protein. The data contain 350,000 to 400,000 distinct CDR3 sequences, around 20% of them singletons. What was sequenced was blood, either unsorted or a sorted T cell fraction (not recorded which). The receptors were sampled from a male donor with ankylosing spondylitis or in good health (not recorded which).

This clonotype has more than one count but fewer than ten. This chain connects TRBV20-1 to TRBJ1-1; D gene uncertain. CDR1 DFQATT and CDR2 SNEGSKA come from the germline V gene (reference sequence). With 3 bases removed from V and 2 bases from J, the gap between germline ends came to 13 bases. This CDR3 spans 14 amino acids. CDR3 nucleotides: TGCAGTGCTAGTGATGGACGGATTAACACTGAAGCTTTCTTT. This gives the protein CSASDGRINTEAFF.

The chain carries TRBV13 and TRBJ2-7; TRBD1 matches 7 bases. The ends lost 6 bases at V and 2 bases at J; junction bases unmatched: 4. Germline values: CDR1 PRHDT, CDR2 FYEKMQ (reference sequence). The CDR3 runs to 13 residues. CDR3 DNA: TGTGCCAGCAGTCATCAGGGGGCCTACGAGCAGTACTTC. Amino acids: CASSHQGAYEQYF.

The V and J genes are TRBV12-3 or TRBV12-4 and TRBJ2-3; D is uncertain. The CDR3 covers 16 residues. V was clipped by 5 bases and J by 2 bases, with 17 bases between them. The CDR3 reads CASSRPSASLTDTQYF. CDR3 in DNA: TGTGCCAGCAGTCGTCCCTCAGCCTCTCTCACAGATACGCAGTATTTT.

This clonotype was seen only a few times. The V call is TRBV12-3 or TRBV12-4, the J call TRBJ2-6; D is ambiguous. Between the trimmed V and J ends, which lost 3 bases and 2 bases, there was a span of 8 bases. CDR3 size: 15 residues. CDR3 bases: TGTGCCAGCAGTTTCTGGGGTACTGGGGCCAACGTCCTGACTTTC. Amino acid sequence: CASSFWGTGANVLTF.

This chain joins TRBV20-1 and TRBJ2-7; perhaps D is TRBD1 or TRBD2 (5 bases each). Trimming pared 3 bases from V and 5 bases from J, leaving 17 bases between. The CDR3 consists of 14 residues. Germline V gives CDR1 DFQATT, CDR2 SNEGSKA (reference sequence). The CDR3 region has the DNA TGCAGTGCTAGTCCCCCTTCTCGGGGCCACGAGCAGTACTTC. Residues: CSASPPSRGHEQYF.

The chain uses TRBV6-2 or TRBV6-3 and TRBJ2-7; D gene unclear. This CDR3 has 11 amino acids. Germline CDR1 and CDR2: MNHEY and SVGEGT. Trimming left V 3 bases short and J 7 bases short, with 7 bases between. CDR3 bases: TGTGCCAGCAGTTATTCAGAAGAGCAGTACTTC. Its protein product is CASSYSEEQYF.

This clonotype was counted between two and nine times. This chain uses TRBV4-1 with TRBJ1-1; D gene unclear. Trimming stripped 4 bases from V and 3 bases from J, with 12 bases between. Germline CDR1 is MGHRA and CDR2 is YSYEKL. The CDR3 sequence is 14 residues long. The CDR3 loop is CASSLEREDTEAFF. CDR3 in DNA: TGCGCCAGCAGCCTGGAGCGGGAGGACACTGAAGCTTTCTTT.

The genes are TRBV11-2 and TRBJ2-3; D is uncertain. Germline-derived CDR1 and CDR2 are SGHAT and FQNNGV. The CDR3 length is 15 residues. Trimming cost V 1 base and J 5 bases, with 13 bases left between them. The CDR3 nucleotides are TGTGCCAGCAGCTTAGCCCCAAAGGTGATAGATACGCAGTATTTT. It is translated as CASSLAPKVIDTQYF. The full variable domain, with the rest looked up from reference TRBV11-2 and TRBJ2-3, is EAGVAQSPRYKIIEKRQSVAFWCNPISGHATLYWYQQILGQGPKLLIQFQNNGVVDDSQLPKDRFSAERLKGVDSTLKIQPAKLEDSAVYLCASSLAPKVIDTQYFGPGTRLTVL.

This clonotype was found many times. The rearrangement joins TRBV29-1 to TRBJ2-1, with a weak D call TRBD1 (6 bases). Germline V gene lookup returns CDR1 SQVTM and CDR2 ANQGSEA. Trimming pared 7 bases from V and 8 bases from J, leaving 15 bases between. This CDR3 is 12 amino acids long. The CDR3 DNA follows: TGCAGCGACAAGACCACAGGGTATGAGCAGTTCTTC. Amino acids: CSDKTTGYEQFF.

V is TRBV11-1 and J is TRBJ2-7; 13 nucleotides match TRBD2. CDR3 length: 20 amino acids. With V trimmed by 1 base and J by 4 bases, 16 bases remained unmatched. Germline assignment: CDR1 SGHAT and CDR2 FQDESV (reference sequence). CDR3: CASSLDAWLPPGLAGYEQYF. The CDR3 nucleotides are TGTGCCAGCAGCTTAGACGCCTGGCTCCCTCCGGGACTAGCGGGATACGAGCAGTACTTC.

V usage is TRBV14 and J usage is TRBJ1-2; D gene ambiguous. This CDR3 is 16 amino acids long. From germline, CDR1 is SGHDN and CDR2 FVKESK. V lost 0 bases and J 0 bases, leaving 11 bases between the germline ends. The CDR3 bases are TGTGCCAGCAGCCAAGAAACGGGAGTTGCTAACTATGGCTACACCTTC. The encoded protein is CASSQETGVANYGYTF. Looking up the rest from reference TRBV14 and TRBJ1-2 gives the full variable domain: EAGVTQFPSHSVIEKGQTVTLRCDPISGHDNLYWYRRVMGKEIKFLLHFVKESKQDESGMPNNRFLAERTGGTYSTLKVQPAELEDSGVYFCASSQETGVANYGYTFGSGTRLTVV.

This clonotype occurred a few times. This chain joins TRBV20-1 and TRBJ2-1; perhaps TRBD2 as D (5 bases). The CDR3 contains 16 residues. Germline V gene lookup returns CDR1 DFQATT and CDR2 SNEGSKA (reference sequence). Trimming removed 0 bases at V and 6 bases at J, with 18 bases between. In DNA form, the CDR3 reads TGCAGTGCTAGAGATCCAGCGGCCCTGCCCGGCAATGAGCAGTTCTTC. It is translated as CSARDPAALPGNEQFF.

This clonotype showed up just a few times. The rearrangement joins TRBV9 to TRBJ2-1, with D possibly TRBD1 on 6 matching bases. This CDR3 has 12 amino acids. The V end was cut by 4 bases, the J end by 9 bases, with 11 bases between. Germline V gene data show CDR1 as SGDLS and CDR2 as YYNGEE. CDR3 sequence (DNA): TGTGCCAGCAGCACCACCAGGGGTGAGCAGTTCTTC. This codes for CASSTTRGEQFF.

This clonotype has only a few counts. The chain carries TRBV6-1 and TRBJ1-5; no clear D. Trimming took 3 bases from V and 1 from J, leaving 4 bases between them. The CDR3 is 13 amino acids. The germline CDR1 and CDR2 sequences are MNHNS and SASEGT. The CDR3 region is CASSEGSNQPQHF. The CDR3 DNA sequence: TGTGCCAGCAGTGAGGGAAGCAATCAGCCCCAGCATTTT.

The genes are TRBV12-3 or TRBV12-4 and TRBJ2-5; D perhaps matches TRBD2 (6 bases). CDR3 length: 16 residues. The V end lost 3 bases, the J end lost 1 base, and 15 bases lay between the germline ends. CDR3 sequence: CASSFIVRGGQETQYF. The CDR3 DNA is TGTGCCAGCAGTTTCATTGTTCGGGGAGGCCAAGAGACCCAGTACTTC.

This clonotype was found a few times. This rearrangement joins TRBV29-1 to TRBJ2-3, with a weak D call TRBD2 (6 bases). Germline assignment: CDR1 SQVTM and CDR2 ANQGSEA. CDR3 length equals 13 residues. Trimming took 4 bases from V and 1 from J, leaving 9 bases between them. In nucleotides, the CDR3 is TGCAGCGTTGTTTTAGCGGGCACAGATACGCAGTATTTT. Translated: CSVVLAGTDTQYF.

This clonotype showed up just a few times. The V and J genes are TRBV3-1 and TRBJ2-7; D gene unclear. The V and J ends lost 4 bases and 2 bases respectively, with 12 bases between them. Germline assignment: CDR1 LGHDT and CDR2 YNNKEL (reference sequence). This CDR3 region has 14 residues. CDR3 in amino acids: CASSRRGTAYEQYF. CDR3 nucleotide sequence: TGTGCCAGCAGCCGGAGAGGTACAGCCTACGAGCAGTACTTC.

This chain uses TRBV29-1 with TRBJ1-2, with a weak D call TRBD1 (5 bases). V lost 4 bases and J lost 8, with 11 bases in between. The germline gives CDR1 SQVTM, CDR2 ANQGSEA. The CDR3 sequence is 11 residues long. The DNA for the CDR3 is TGCAGCGTTGCAGGGTTTCGGGGCTACACCTTC. Its protein product is CSVAGFRGYTF.

This clonotype was detected many times. V is TRBV29-1 and J is TRBJ2-7; the D call may be TRBD1 or TRBD2 (7 bases each). V lost 7 bases, J lost 1 base, and 23 bases lay in between. The CDR3 is 16 amino acids. Per the germline V gene, CDR1 is SQVTM and CDR2 is ANQGSEA. The CDR3 loop is CSEGGGQSYISYEQYF. CDR3 DNA sequence: TGCAGCGAAGGGGGGGGACAGAGCTATATTTCCTACGAGCAGTACTTC.

This chain uses TRBV28 with TRBJ2-5, with 7 bases matching TRBD1. This CDR3 contains 14 residues. With 3 bases clipped from V and 1 base from J, the junction kept 2 bases outside the gene matches. The germline CDR1 and CDR2 sequences are MDHEN and SYDVKM. In nucleotides, the CDR3 is TGTGCCAGCAGTTTCGCAGGGGGCCAAGAGACCCAGTACTTC. Protein: CASSFAGGQETQYF.

This clonotype was found a few times. The CDR3 is CASSPTDTNYGYTF. In DNA form, the CDR3 reads TGTGCCAGCAGTCCGACAGATACTAACTATGGCTACACCTTC. This rearrangement joins TRBV27 to TRBJ1-2, with a tentative D call TRBD1 (5 bases). Trimming pared 5 bases from V and 0 bases from J, leaving 10 bases between. The CDR3 consists of 14 residues. Germline loops: CDR1 MNHEY, CDR2 SMNVEV (reference sequence).

The rearrangement uses TRBV7-9 and TRBJ2-4; perhaps D is TRBD1 or TRBD2 (5 bases each). CDR1 and CDR2 (germline): SEHNR, FQNEAQ (reference sequence). CDR3 length: 14 amino acids. The V and J ends lost 4 bases and 9 bases respectively, with 16 bases between them. In DNA form, the CDR3 reads TGTGCCAGCAGCTCCCGGGACGAACTCAGCATTCAGTACTTC. Translated: CASSSRDELSIQYF.

The gene calls are TRBV29-1 and TRBJ2-1; TRBD2 is a possible D gene (6 bases). Germline assignment: CDR1 SQVTM and CDR2 ANQGSEA. V lost 7 bases, J lost 7 bases, and 17 bases lay in between. This CDR3 spans 13 amino acids. The CDR3 loop is CSAGGYSRNEQFF. Written as DNA, the CDR3 is TGCAGCGCCGGGGGTTATTCTAGGAATGAGCAGTTCTTC.

The rearrangement uses TRBV10-1 and TRBJ2-1; 9 bases agree with TRBD1. There are 14 residues in the CDR3. CDR1 is WNHNN and CDR2 is SYGVQD in the germline V gene (reference sequence). Trimming removed 4 bases from V and 2 bases from J; junction bases left unmatched: 0. The CDR3 region has the DNA TGCGCCAGCAGTGGGACAGGGGCCTACAATGAGCAGTTCTTC. It translates to CASSGTGAYNEQFF.

This clonotype was counted a few times. V usage is TRBV29-1 and J usage is TRBJ2-7; D unclear. The CDR3 runs to 13 residues. Germline V CDR1 and CDR2: SQVTM, ANQGSEA. The ends were cut back, 3 bases at V and 0 bases at J, with 9 bases in the middle. The CDR3 region is CSVESGASYEQYF. CDR3 bases: TGCAGCGTTGAGTCTGGAGCCTCCTACGAGCAGTACTTC.

This clonotype was found many times. This sequence joins TRBV13 and TRBJ2-1; no definite D call. V shed 5 bases and J shed 7 bases, with 6 bases lying between them. CDR1 PRHDT and CDR2 FYEKMQ come from the germline V gene (reference sequence). The CDR3 spans 11 residues. The CDR3 loop is CASSPLNEQFF. CDR3 DNA: TGTGCCAGCAGCCCCCTAAATGAGCAGTTCTTC.

The chain uses TRBV6-2 or TRBV6-3 and TRBJ1-1; D gene uncertain. CDR1 MNHEY and CDR2 SVGEGT come from the germline V gene. The CDR3 spans 16 residues. V was clipped by 2 bases and J by 4 bases, with 17 bases between them. The CDR3 region has the DNA TGTGCCAGCAGTTACAGCGGGGTTCAAAGAGGCACTGAAGCTTTCTTT. This translates into CASSYSGVQRGTEAFF.

A word on this clonotype: The germline gene is not matched at one end of the junction; a read error may be the cause. The chain is built from TRBV12-3 or TRBV12-4 and TRBJ2-2; maybe TRBD1 (5 bases). This CDR3 has 18 residues. The CDR3 region is CVSSSIKEDSSNTGELFF. For the CDR3, the DNA is TGTGTCAGCAGCAGCATCAAAGAAGACAGTTCGAACACCGGGGAGCTGTTTTTT.

J is TRBJ2-1 and V is TRBV28; TRBD1 is a possible D gene (5 bases). V lost 1 base and J lost 3, with 16 bases in between. Germline CDR1 MDHEN, CDR2 SYDVKM. The CDR3 loop spans 17 amino acids. The CDR3 spells CASSLSPRATLYNEQFF. In DNA, the CDR3 is TGTGCCAGCAGTTTATCCCCCAGGGCCACCCTCTACAATGAGCAGTTCTTC.

This clonotype was counted only a few times. The chain has TRBV7-9 and TRBJ2-7; D perhaps matches TRBD1 (5 bases). This CDR3 has 15 amino acids. From germline, CDR1 is SEHNR and CDR2 FQNEAQ (reference sequence). V lost 1 base, J lost 2 bases, and 12 bases lay in between. The CDR3 loop reads CASSLDRPSTYEQYF. As DNA, the CDR3 is TGTGCCAGCAGCTTAGACAGGCCATCGACCTACGAGCAGTACTTC.